The 30 T cell receptor beta chains listed next were all sequenced from one sample in a study of vaccination and CD4 T cells after COVID-19. An Oncomine TCR Beta short-read assay was used to sequence the DNA from cultured CD4+ T cells. A single record per CDR3 protein comes from TCRdb applying MiXCR to the PCR reads. Among more than 15,000 distinct CDR3 sequences listed, approximately 45% were seen once. Time point specified: late sampling 161 to 241 days after vaccination in three convalescent patients. The treatment here: roughly 10-day PBMC culture with coronavirus spike peptide pools or control peptides (ViraFEST assay). These receptors' antigens are unknown. Specimen: CD4+ T cells from blood, cultured in vitro, collected about 7 months after SARS-CoV-2 vaccination. Every receptor here comes from a human donor who had recovered from COVID-19.

A few counts support this clonotype. V is TRBV7-9 and J is TRBJ1-1; no firm D call. This CDR3 is 15 amino acids long. Germline assignment: CDR1 SEHNR and CDR2 FQNEAQ (reference sequence). Trimming removed 6 bases from V and 4 bases from J, with 18 bases in between. Written as DNA, the CDR3 is TGTGCCAGCAGTTATACTGGGTCTTTGCGCACTGAAGCTTTCTTT. Protein: CASSYTGSLRTEAFF.

V gene TRBV6-5 combines with J gene TRBJ2-7; 7 bases are a match to TRBD1. The CDR3 spans 15 residues. From germline, CDR1 is MNHEY and CDR2 SVGAGI. The V segment lost 2 bases and the J segment 4 bases; nucleotides outside the gene matches: 8. The CDR3 sequence: CASSYDLGGWYEQYF. The CDR3 bases are TGTGCCAGCAGTTACGACCTAGGGGGCTGGTACGAGCAGTACTTC.

This clonotype was detected a few times. The genes are TRBV21-1 and TRBJ1-6; TRBD1 is the table's D call, not checked against the DNA. TRBV21-1 is an annotated pseudogene. This CDR3 comprises 15 residues. The chain's CDR3 is CAGELAGVSSSPLHF. CDR3 bases: TGTGCCGGCGAATTGGCAGGGGTTAGTTCTTCACCCCTCCACTTT.

There are a few counts of this clonotype. The gene calls are TRBV7-3 and TRBJ2-7; TRBD2 aligns across 13 bases. V trimming: 6 bases; J trimming: 6 bases; junction bases outside the gene matches: 5. Germline V lookup: CDR1 SGHTA, CDR2 FQGTGA. The CDR3 is 14 residues long. The CDR3, as DNA: TGTGCCAGCAGTCGGACTAGCGGGAGTAGCGAGCAGTACTTC. Encoded protein: CASSRTSGSSEQYF.

This sequence joins TRBV11-2 and TRBJ2-5; a weak D match, TRBD2 (5 bases). The germline CDR1 and CDR2 sequences are SGHAT and FQNNGV. The CDR3 totals 16 residues. With 1 base removed from V and 5 bases from J, the gap between germline ends came to 17 bases. CDR3 nucleotides: TGTGCCAGCAGCTTAGGGTTCTCGGGGATTGGGGAGACCCAGTACTTC. Protein: CASSLGFSGIGETQYF. Complete variable domain (other parts from reference TRBV11-2 and TRBJ2-5): EAGVAQSPRYKIIEKRQSVAFWCNPISGHATLYWYQQILGQGPKLLIQFQNNGVVDDSQLPKDRFSAERLKGVDSTLKIQPAKLEDSAVYLCASSLGFSGIGETQYFGPGTRLLVL.

The chain carries TRBV18 and TRBJ2-3; TRBD2 agrees at 9 bases. This CDR3 spans 15 amino acids. Germline CDR1 KGHSH, CDR2 LQKENI. V gave up 5 bases and J gave up 1 base; unmatched junction bases: 4. The CDR3: CASSAWTSGTDTQYF. The CDR3 region has the DNA TGTGCCAGCTCAGCCTGGACTAGCGGCACAGATACGCAGTATTTT.

J is TRBJ2-7 and V is TRBV11-3, with 7 bases aligning to TRBD1. The CDR3 spans 15 residues. Germline CDR1 is SGHNT and CDR2 is YENEEA. V shed 1 base, J shed 2 bases, and the junction held 5 bases outside the gene matches. The CDR3 DNA follows: TGTGCCAGCAGCTTAGCAGGGGGACGGACCTACGAGCAGTACTTC. This gives the protein CASSLAGGRTYEQYF.

This chain links TRBV30 with TRBJ2-5; TRBD2 matches at 8 bases. This CDR3 is 14 amino acids long. The V and J ends lost 8 bases and 5 bases, in that order; junction bases with no gene match: 13. The V gene's germline CDR1 is GTSNPN and CDR2 SVGIG (reference sequence). The CDR3, as DNA: TGTGCCCTGGGGGTGGCGGGAGGTGGGGAGACCCAGTACTTC. This gives the protein CALGVAGGGETQYF.

This sequence joins TRBV15 and TRBJ1-4, with D possibly being TRBD1 (5 bases). CDR3 length: 13 residues. Germline V CDR1 and CDR2: LNHNV, YYDKDF (reference sequence). V lost 5 bases and J lost 7, with 11 bases in between. CDR3 protein: CATSARRVEKLFF. CDR3 DNA: TGTGCCACCAGCGCGCGCAGGGTTGAAAAACTGTTTTTT.

This clonotype was detected a few times. CDR3 region: CASSLELAGFQFF. CDR3 nucleotides: TGTGCCAGCAGCCTGGAGCTAGCGGGATTTCAGTTCTTC. This rearrangement joins TRBV11-3 to TRBJ2-1; 9 bases are shared with TRBD2. CDR3 length equals 13 residues. In germline, CDR1 is SGHNT, CDR2 YENEEA. The trim removed 5 bases at V and 13 bases at J, leaving 9 bases unmatched.

A few counts support this clonotype. The chain's CDR3 is CASSFFPRRGSQYF. The CDR3 DNA sequence: TGTGCCAGCAGCTTTTTCCCCCGGCGTGGGTCCCAGTACTTC. The chain recombines TRBV7-3 with TRBJ2-5; D unresolved. The V end lost 3 bases, the J end lost 9 bases, and 17 bases lay between the germline ends. The CDR3 runs to 14 residues. CDR1 is SGHTA and CDR2 is FQGTGA in the germline V gene.

V is TRBV11-2 and J is TRBJ1-6; no firm D call. The V end was cut by 5 bases, the J end by 6 bases, with 11 bases between. Looked up from germline, CDR1 is SGHAT and CDR2 is FQNNGV. This CDR3 contains 14 residues. The CDR3, as DNA: TGTGCCAGCAGCGCCAGCCCGGGTAATTCACCCCTCCACTTT. This sequence encodes CASSASPGNSPLHF.

The V and J genes are TRBV5-1 and TRBJ2-1; D possibly corresponds to TRBD2 (6 bases). V dropped 0 bases and J dropped 0 bases, with 7 bases sitting between them. Looked up from germline, CDR1 is SGHRS and CDR2 is YFSETQ. The CDR3 consists of 15 residues. CDR3 bases: TGCGCCAGCAGCTTGGTGGGGGGCTCCTACAATGAGCAGTTCTTC. As protein: CASSLVGGSYNEQFF. Complete variable domain (other parts from reference TRBV5-1 and TRBJ2-1): KAGVTQTPRYLIKTRGQQVTLSCSPISGHRSVSWYQQTPGQGLQFLFEYFSETQRNKGNFPGRFSGRQFSNSRSEMNVSTLELGDSALYLCASSLVGGSYNEQFFGPGTRLTVL.

By proportion, this clonotype is medium-sized (0.01 to 0.1%). The chain joins TRBV5-5 to TRBJ1-2; 7 bases align to TRBD1. From germline, CDR1 is SGHKS and CDR2 YYEKEE (reference sequence). V lost 3 bases to trimming and J lost 7 bases; unmatched junction nucleotides: 9. The length of the CDR3 is 14 residues. The CDR3, as DNA: TGTGCCAGCAGCTCCCGGGACAGTGGGTTTGGCTACACCTTC. This sequence encodes CASSSRDSGFGYTF.

In this sample, this clonotype turned up a few times. The genes are TRBV7-3 and TRBJ2-5, with 9 bases fitting TRBD2. The CDR3 has 14 amino acids. The germline gives CDR1 SGHTA, CDR2 FQGTGA. Germline trimming cut 5 bases from V and 3 bases from J; bases unmatched to any gene: 4. CDR3 in DNA: TGTGCCAGCAGCCAAATAGCGGGAGAAGAGACCCAGTACTTC. Its protein is CASSQIAGEETQYF.

This clonotype has more than one count but fewer than ten. This chain links TRBV6-2 or TRBV6-3 with TRBJ1-5; no reliable D call. The CDR3 covers 15 residues. Germline CDR1 is MNHEY and CDR2 is SVGEGT. V was cut by 6 bases and J by 0 bases, with 12 bases left in between. CDR3 nucleotides: TGTGCCAGCAGCCGTCACGACTTTAGCAATCAGCCCCAGCATTTT. Translating it yields CASSRHDFSNQPQHF.

This clonotype was seen more than once but under ten times. The chain combines TRBV4-1 with TRBJ1-5; D possibly corresponds to TRBD1 (6 bases). This CDR3 comprises 16 residues. Germline values: CDR1 MGHRA, CDR2 YSYEKL. V lost 1 base, J lost 2 bases, and 12 bases lay in between. CDR3 residues: CASSQGRGARNQPQHF. DNA for the CDR3: TGCGCCAGCAGCCAAGGCAGGGGTGCCCGCAATCAGCCCCAGCATTTT.

The chain is built from TRBV11-2 and TRBJ2-1; no firm D call. Germline CDR1 reads SGHAT; CDR2 reads FQNNGV. The CDR3 covers 14 residues. The V and J ends lost 5 bases and 4 bases respectively, with 12 bases between them. This chain's CDR3 is CASSPRTRYNEQFF. The CDR3 nucleotides read TGTGCCAGCAGCCCGCGGACGCGATACAATGAGCAGTTCTTC.

By share, this clonotype ranks as medium-sized (0.01 to 0.1%). The rearrangement links TRBV7-9 to TRBJ2-3; 11 bases match TRBD2. This CDR3 has 16 amino acids. Germline CDR1 reads SEHNR; CDR2 reads FQNEAQ (reference sequence). The junction had 2 bases not matched to a gene; V was cut back by 3 bases and J by 0 bases. The CDR3 sequence: CASSFRTSGSTDTQYF. CDR3 nucleotide sequence: TGTGCCAGCAGCTTTAGGACTAGCGGGAGCACAGATACGCAGTATTTT.

The rearrangement uses TRBV11-2 and TRBJ2-7; D uncertain. Trimming took 1 base from V and 1 from J, leaving 11 bases between them. Looked up from germline, CDR1 is SGHAT and CDR2 is FQNNGV. The CDR3 is made up of 15 amino acids. CDR3 region: CASSLVGVGSYEQYF. CDR3 nucleotide sequence: TGTGCCAGCAGCTTAGTTGGGGTGGGATCCTACGAGCAGTACTTC.

The table lists this clonotype with a few counts. V gene TRBV7-2 combines with J gene TRBJ2-7; 10 bases fit TRBD2. V lost 3 bases to trimming and J lost 3 bases; unmatched junction nucleotides: 8. CDR1 and CDR2 (germline): SGHTA, FQGNSA. The CDR3 is 16 amino acids. The DNA for the CDR3 is TGTGCCAGCAGCTTTGAAAGCGGGAGGGCCTTCTACGAGCAGTACTTC. It encodes CASSFESGRAFYEQYF.

In its sample, this clonotype ranks as hyperexpanded. The V gene is TRBV6-5, the J gene TRBJ1-2; 8 bases align to TRBD1. CDR1 and CDR2 (germline): MNHEY, SVGAGI. Germline trimming cut 0 bases from V and 2 bases from J; bases unmatched to any gene: 2. CDR3 length: 15 residues. The CDR3 DNA is TGTGCCAGCAGTTACTCGCAGGGGGCGAACTATGGCTACACCTTC. Its translation is CASSYSQGANYGYTF.

The rearrangement joins TRBV7-9 to TRBJ2-3, with D perhaps TRBD1 or TRBD2 (5 bases each). This CDR3 comprises 16 residues. Germline V gene sequence: CDR1 SEHNR, CDR2 FQNEAQ (reference sequence). V was shortened by 5 bases and J by 1 base, with 16 bases between the two germline ends. CDR3 sequence reads: CASSPWDLSRTDTQYF. DNA for the CDR3: TGTGCCAGCAGCCCGTGGGACCTCTCTCGCACAGATACGCAGTATTTT.

This clonotype was observed a handful of times. The chain carries TRBV7-9 and TRBJ1-5; 10 positions agree with TRBD1. CDR1 and CDR2 (germline): SEHNR, FQNEAQ (reference sequence). The CDR3 is 18 amino acids. Trimming at V came to 5 bases and at J to 1 base, leaving 11 bases not matched to a gene. This CDR3 is CASSILPGQGSSNQPQHF. As DNA, the CDR3 is TGTGCCAGCAGCATATTACCGGGACAGGGGTCGAGCAATCAGCCCCAGCATTTT.

The chain links TRBV4-2 to TRBJ2-5, with TRBD2 matching over 9 bases. This CDR3 has 17 residues. Germline CDR1 is LGHNA and CDR2 is YNFKEQ. The V gene end was trimmed by 0 bases and the J gene end by 1 base; junction bases not matched to a gene: 6. In DNA form, the CDR3 reads TGTGCCAGCAGCCAAGACCTATCTAGCGGGACCCAAGAGACCCAGTACTTC. Amino acid sequence: CASSQDLSSGTQETQYF.

This clonotype was observed a handful of times. The J gene is TRBJ2-7, the V gene TRBV7-2; 7 nucleotides align to TRBD1. The CDR3 spans 13 residues. The germline gives CDR1 SGHTA, CDR2 FQGNSA. V shed 2 bases, J shed 6 bases, and the junction held 4 bases outside the gene matches. This CDR3 reads CASSLRWDSEQYF. In nucleotides, the CDR3 is TGTGCCAGCAGCTTACGTTGGGACAGCGAGCAGTACTTC.

The chain has TRBV7-9 and TRBJ2-6; 9 bases line up with TRBD1. Germline trimming cut 5 bases from V and 12 bases from J; bases unmatched to any gene: 11. Germline values: CDR1 SEHNR, CDR2 FQNEAQ (reference sequence). This CDR3 is 15 amino acids long. The CDR3: CASSQEPQGASVLTF. CDR3 coding DNA: TGTGCCAGCAGCCAAGAGCCACAGGGGGCAAGCGTCCTGACTTTC. The whole variable domain, filled in from reference TRBV7-9 and TRBJ2-6, reads DTGVSQNPRHKITKRGQNVTFRCDPISEHNRLYWYRQTLGQGPEFLTYFQNEAQLEKSRLLSDRFSAERPKGSFSTLEIQRTEQGDSAMYLCASSQEPQGASVLTFGAGSRLTVL.

The chain employs TRBV19 and TRBJ1-5; D gene uncertain. This CDR3 region has 16 residues. V lost 2 bases to trimming and J lost 1 base, with 12 bases between them. CDR1 and CDR2 from the germline V gene are LNHDA and SQIVND (reference sequence). CDR3 protein: CASSIRRGVSNQPQHF. In nucleotides, the CDR3 is TGTGCCAGTAGTATAAGACGAGGAGTGAGCAATCAGCCCCAGCATTTT.

V usage is TRBV20-1 and J usage is TRBJ1-1; 7 bases agree with TRBD1. The J segment lost 4 bases and the V segment lost 6 bases, leaving 8 bases of the junction unmatched. The CDR3 contains 13 residues. Germline CDR1 DFQATT, CDR2 SNEGSKA (reference sequence). The CDR3 reads CSARQGLGTEAFF. In DNA, the CDR3 is TGCAGTGCCCGACAGGGATTAGGCACTGAAGCTTTCTTT.

Only a few counts were recorded for this clonotype. V and J are TRBV7-2 and TRBJ2-7; D is undetermined. CDR1 and CDR2 (germline): SGHTA, FQGNSA. The CDR3 is made up of 11 amino acids. The V end was cut by 7 bases, the J end by 3 bases, with 7 bases between. The CDR3 DNA sequence: TGTGCCAGCAAAAACAGCTACGAGCAGTACTTC. Amino acids: CASKNSYEQYF.